The 27 T cell receptor beta chains in this list originate from one sample, sequenced in a study of preoperative IRX-2 immunotherapy in early breast cancer. Generated by immunoSEQ multiplex PCR, the TCRdb table keeps only in-frame clones and is missing some. The sample lists roughly 6,200 clones, roughly 79% seen once, with 15% to 20% in the top ten. Treatment defined: preoperative locoregional IRX-2 cytokine immunotherapy. Sequencing used tumor tissue, obtained before IRX-2 immunotherapy. Every receptor here comes from a human donor with breast cancer.

CDR3 loop: CASSQYSGANVLTF. In DNA form, the CDR3 reads TGTGCCAGCAGCCAGTACTCTGGGGCCAACGTCCTGACTTTC. This chain links TRBV11-3 with TRBJ2-6, with D unresolved. The CDR3 length is 14 residues. Trimming removed 5 bases from V and 0 bases from J, with 5 bases in between. Germline V lookup: CDR1 SGHNT, CDR2 YENEEA.

The chain combines TRBV11-3 with TRBJ2-5; D possibly corresponds to TRBD1 (5 bases). V lost 5 bases, J lost 6 bases, and 16 bases lay in between. Germline values: CDR1 SGHNT, CDR2 YENEEA. This CDR3 region has 14 residues. The CDR3 bases are TGTGCCAGCAGCACAACGACAGCGTTGAAGACCCAGTACTTC. Translated, it gives CASSTTTALKTQYF.

The chain carries TRBV9 and TRBJ1-6; D might be TRBD1 (5 bases). Trimming took off 1 base at V and 13 bases at J, with 12 bases between the two ends. The CDR3 extends over 13 amino acids. The V gene's germline CDR1 is SGDLS and CDR2 YYNGEE. CDR3 bases: TGTGCCAGCAGCGTAAGTCTGGGGGGTCCCCTCCACTTT. This sequence encodes CASSVSLGGPLHF.

V usage is TRBV19 and J usage is TRBJ1-1; the D gene is possibly TRBD1 (5 bases). Germline CDR1 LNHDA, CDR2 SQIVND (reference sequence). The CDR3 covers 11 residues. V lost 4 bases, J lost 8 bases, and 8 bases lay in between. CDR3 residues: CASSNHREAFF. The CDR3 nucleotides are TGTGCCAGTAGTAATCACAGGGAAGCTTTCTTT.

V is TRBV19 and J is TRBJ1-4, with D perhaps matching TRBD1 (6 bases). Germline CDR1 reads LNHDA; CDR2 reads SQIVND (reference sequence). The ends were cut back, 4 bases at V and 8 bases at J, with 11 bases in the middle. CDR3 length equals 13 residues. Here the CDR3 DNA reads TGTGCCAGTAGTAACAGGGAGGACGAAAAACTGTTTTTT. As protein: CASSNREDEKLFF. Variable domain in full (rest from reference TRBV19 and TRBJ1-4): DGGITQSPKYLFRKEGQNVTLSCEQNLNHDAMYWYRQDPGQGLRLIYYSQIVNDFQKGDIAEGYSVSREKKESFPLTVTSAQKNPTAFYLCASSNREDEKLFFGSGTQLSVL.

The rearrangement uses TRBV18 and TRBJ2-5; D remains ambiguous. CDR3 length: 13 amino acids. The V and J ends lost 5 bases and 4 bases respectively, with 11 bases between them. Germline CDR1 and CDR2: KGHSH and LQKENI. CDR3 in DNA: TGTGCCAGCTCATCGCAACAAGGAGAGACCCAGTACTTC. Amino acids: CASSSQQGETQYF.

The chain recombines TRBV7-1 with TRBJ1-5; the D gene is possibly TRBD1 (5 bases). Being an ORF, TRBV7-1 has a function that is uncertain. This CDR3 region has 14 residues. Trimming cost V 5 bases and J 10 bases, with 18 bases left between them. CDR3 sequence reads: CASSQGESKQPQHF. Here the CDR3 DNA reads TGTGCCAGCAGCCAAGGGGAGAGTAAGCAACCCCAGCATTTT.

J is TRBJ1-1 and V is TRBV19, with a weak D call TRBD1 (5 bases). This CDR3 region has 14 residues. V was trimmed by 10 bases and J by 3 bases, leaving 18 bases between them. Germline V gene lookup returns CDR1 LNHDA and CDR2 SQIVND (reference sequence). The DNA of the CDR3 is TGTGCCACTAGGTCCTCGGGGACTTACACTGAAGCTTTCTTT. Translation gives CATRSSGTYTEAFF.

The chain carries TRBV6-7 and TRBJ2-7; no clear D. Being an ORF, TRBV6-7 has a function that is uncertain. The length of the CDR3 is 14 residues. Trimming took off 6 bases at V and 0 bases at J, with 12 bases between the two ends. The CDR3 loop reads CASRDGSSSYEQYF. Here the CDR3 DNA reads TGTGCCAGCAGGGACGGGTCTAGCTCCTACGAGCAGTACTTC.

V and J are TRBV6-8 and TRBJ2-5; no definite D call. Per germline, CDR1 MNHGY and CDR2 SAAAGT. CDR3 length equals 13 residues. V lost 10 bases, J lost 3 bases, and 15 bases lay in between. The CDR3 region has the DNA TGTGCCATCGGTGGGGTGAGTGAAGAGACCCAGTACTTC. Its translation: CAIGGVSEETQYF.

V gene TRBV6-8 combines with J gene TRBJ2-4; possibly TRBD2 for D (6 bases). The CDR3 covers 13 residues. Germline V CDR1 and CDR2: MNHGY, SAAAGT. Deletions cut 6 bases from V and 6 bases from J, with 12 bases between. The CDR3: CASRGEATNIQYF. The DNA of the CDR3 is TGTGCCAGCAGAGGGGAGGCTACAAACATTCAGTACTTC.

The V call is TRBV19, the J call TRBJ2-2; D gene ambiguous. The CDR3 sequence is 13 residues long. CDR1 is LNHDA and CDR2 is SQIVND in the germline V gene (reference sequence). V lost 4 bases and J 9 bases, leaving 12 bases between the germline ends. CDR3 DNA sequence: TGTGCCAGTAGTAATAATCTCCTGAGGGAGCTGTTTTTT. Translation gives CASSNNLLRELFF.

The J gene is TRBJ2-1, the V gene TRBV28; 7 bases are a match to TRBD2. From germline, CDR1 is MDHEN and CDR2 SYDVKM. The CDR3 spans 15 residues. V lost 6 bases to trimming and J lost 5 bases; unmatched junction nucleotides: 10. The CDR3 nucleotides read TGTGCCAGCAGGTGGGATGGAGCGGGGAACAATGAGCAGTTCTTC. Its protein product is CASRWDGAGNNEQFF.

CDR3 region: CASSRKIGPLHF. The CDR3 nucleotides are TGTGCCAGTAGCCGAAAAATAGGACCCCTCCACTTT. This chain links TRBV19 with TRBJ1-6, with D uncertain. Per the germline V gene, CDR1 is LNHDA and CDR2 is SQIVND (reference sequence). With 6 bases removed from V and 12 bases from J, the gap between germline ends came to 12 bases. The CDR3 contains 12 residues.

CDR3: CASSLGKMNTEAFF. CDR3 coding DNA: TGTGCCAGCAGCTTGGGAAAGATGAACACTGAAGCTTTCTTT. The chain employs TRBV11-3 and TRBJ1-1; D unclear. The ends were cut back, 3 bases at V and 0 bases at J, with 8 bases in the middle. The V gene's germline CDR1 is SGHNT and CDR2 YENEEA. The CDR3 totals 14 residues.

This clone came up once. The chain is built from TRBV23-1 and TRBJ2-7; TRBD2 agrees at 11 bases. TRBV23-1 is designated an ORF whose function remains uncertain. The CDR3 consists of 15 residues. V gave up 7 bases and J gave up 10 bases; unmatched junction bases: 15. This chain's CDR3 is CASTLEGLAGGVQYF. The CDR3 nucleotides are TGCGCCAGCACCCTAGAGGGTCTAGCGGGGGGCGTACAGTACTTC.

The chain couples TRBV14 to TRBJ1-6; no clear D gene. The ends were cut back, 1 base at V and 9 bases at J, with 4 bases in the middle. This CDR3 has 12 amino acids. CDR1 and CDR2 from the germline V gene are SGHDN and FVKESK. CDR3 region: CASSQGASPLHF. CDR3 nucleotides: TGTGCCAGCAGCCAAGGGGCTTCACCCCTCCACTTT. The entire variable domain, with the rest obtained from reference TRBV14 and TRBJ1-6, is as follows: EAGVTQFPSHSVIEKGQTVTLRCDPISGHDNLYWYRRVMGKEIKFLLHFVKESKQDESGMPNNRFLAERTGGTYSTLKVQPAELEDSGVYFCASSQGASPLHFGNGTRLTVT.

CDR3 protein: CASRRGQTNTGELFF. Written as DNA, the CDR3 is TGTGCCAGCAGACGGGGACAGACGAACACCGGGGAGCTGTTTTTT. The chain is built from TRBV6-8 and TRBJ2-2; 7 nucleotides align to TRBD1. The ends lost 6 bases at V and 0 bases at J; junction bases unmatched: 4. There are 15 residues in the CDR3. In germline, CDR1 is MNHGY, CDR2 SAAAGT.

The chain links TRBV30 to TRBJ1-6; 8 bases fit TRBD1. This CDR3 is built from 13 residues. Trimming took 1 base from V and 7 from J; bases not matched to a gene: 0. Germline CDR1 GTSNPN, CDR2 SVGIG (reference sequence). This CDR3 reads CAWSGQGNSPLHF. The CDR3 nucleotides are TGTGCCTGGAGTGGACAGGGGAATTCACCCCTCCACTTT.

The chain uses TRBV15 and TRBJ2-7; D might be TRBD1 (6 bases). This CDR3 has 16 residues. V dropped 1 base and J dropped 3 bases, with 16 bases sitting between them. CDR1 and CDR2 from the germline V gene are LNHNV and YYDKDF (reference sequence). CDR3 sequence reads: CATSRVGGRGNYEQYF. For the CDR3, the DNA is TGTGCCACCAGCAGAGTCGGCGGTAGGGGGAACTACGAGCAGTACTTC.

This sequence joins TRBV29-1 and TRBJ2-1; 12 bases are a match to TRBD2. The CDR3 contains 14 residues. V was pared by 7 bases and J by 3 bases, with 4 bases of the junction left unmatched. Germline V gene data show CDR1 as SQVTM and CDR2 as ANQGSEA. CDR3 nucleotide sequence: TGCAGCGCCCCACTAGCGGGGGGCTACAATGAGCAGTTCTTC. This translates into CSAPLAGGYNEQFF.

The chain uses TRBV6-8 and TRBJ1-1, with D unclear. The CDR3 contains 12 residues. Germline V lookup: CDR1 MNHGY, CDR2 SAAAGT. Trimming pared 6 bases from V and 5 bases from J, leaving 10 bases between. The CDR3 coding sequence is TGTGCCAGCAGCAACGGGGTTACTGAAGCTTTCTTT. Translation gives CASSNGVTEAFF.

V gene TRBV7-1 combines with J gene TRBJ2-5; 7 bases match TRBD1. TRBV7-1 is an ORF; its function is uncertain. Trimming at V came to 8 bases and at J to 7 bases, leaving 10 bases not matched to a gene. This CDR3 comprises 13 residues. The CDR3 region has the DNA TGTGCCAGCGGGAACTACAGGGGAAGGACCCAGTACTTC. This translates into CASGNYRGRTQYF.

The V call is TRBV19, the J call TRBJ1-5; 9 nucleotides match TRBD1. J was trimmed by 2 bases and V by 3 bases; bases with no gene match: 2. This CDR3 comprises 15 residues. Per the germline V gene, CDR1 is LNHDA and CDR2 is SQIVND (reference sequence). In nucleotides, the CDR3 is TGTGCCAGTAGTATGTGGACAGGGGGCAATCAGCCCCAGCATTTT. It is translated as CASSMWTGGNQPQHF.

The rearrangement links TRBV19 to TRBJ2-1, with a weak D call TRBD2 (5 bases). The CDR3 runs to 14 residues. The germline V gene encodes CDR1 LNHDA and CDR2 SQIVND (reference sequence). V gave up 3 bases and J gave up 5 bases, with 11 bases separating them. The CDR3 DNA reads TGTGCCAGTAGTATGGCCCCTAGCCACAATGAGCAGTTCTTC. This translates into CASSMAPSHNEQFF.

The genes are TRBV12-5 and TRBJ1-1; D gene ambiguous. The CDR3 sequence is 13 residues long. Germline CDR1 LGHNT, CDR2 FRNRAP. The CDR3 DNA follows: TGTGCCAGCACACTCCGCTTGAACACTGAAGCTTTCTTT. This codes for CASTLRLNTEAFF.

The chain employs TRBV11-3 and TRBJ2-7; 7 positions agree with TRBD1. J lost 0 bases, V lost 6 bases, and 8 bases had no gene match. CDR3 length equals 15 residues. Germline lookup yields CDR1 SGHNT and CDR2 YENEEA. The CDR3 loop reads CASRQEQGTSYEQYF. The CDR3 DNA sequence: TGTGCCAGCAGACAAGAACAGGGGACCTCCTACGAGCAGTACTTC.